This T cell receptor beta chain was sequenced for a study of response to subunit inactivated influenza vaccine (dated by TCRdb to about 2018). In terms of the full investigation: Deep quantitative T cell receptor repertoire profiling was used in the study to track responses to a trivalent subunit inactivated influenza vaccine. The full study reports these points: According to the authors, only a limited number of new T cells may be recruited by each seasonal influenza vaccination.

V loses 3 bases of germline sequence and J loses 12 bases, and the interval between the two ends is 15 bases. Including cysteine and phenylalanine, the CDR3 has 13 amino acids. The retained sequence is limited to the CDR3, 39 bases, with the frame set at the first base. For CDR1 and CDR2, the germline V gene lists MGHDK and SYGVNS. Libraries came from RT-PCR. Data came from an Illumina HiSeq 2500. TCRdb passed the public sequencing reads through fastp at Q25 and MiXCR, retaining productive beta sequences. Each entry merges the rows of one CDR3 protein and shows their most common DNA and genes. This sample holds about 500,000 distinct CDR3 sequences; about 15% were observed only once. Clones ranked in the top ten supply 3% of the sample. Concerning this clonotype: This receptor's antigen is unknown. No qualities accompany the bases; no much larger clone lies one base away.

The TCR comes from a man in his fifties or sixties who received an inactivated influenza vaccine. Donor details come from another sample of the same person, matched by shared clones. The sequencing used CD4+ T cells sorted from PBMCs, collected less than 30 months after vaccination. This chain is built from TRBV25-1 and TRBJ2-1; too little of a D gene remains to name it. This receptor has the CDR3 CASSDLSTSGQFF. The DNA reads as follows: TGTGCCAGCAGTGACCTTTCGACGTCAGGGCAGTTCTTC. With the rest looked up from the reference TRBV25-1 and TRBJ2-1 genes rather than sequenced, the full variable domain is EADIYQTPRYLVIGTGKKITLECSQTMGHDKMYWYQQDPGMELHLIHYSYGVNSTEKGDLSSESTVSRIRTEHFPLTLESARPSHTSQYLCASSDLSTSGQFFGPGTRLTVL.